The clone carrying this T cell receptor (beta chain) came up many times. What it binds is not known. This specimen comes from a study of T cell repertoires in cytomegalovirus infection. The CDR3 loop spans 13 amino acids. Trimming removed 5 bases from V and 3 bases from J, with 11 bases in between. Germline V gene lookup returns CDR1 SGHVS and CDR2 FNYEAQ. TCRdb reanalysed the reads using MiXCR and keeps one entry per CDR3 protein. The repertoire holds some 320,000 distinct CDR3 sequences, with 25% to 30% as singletons. This chain uses TRBV7-6 with TRBJ2-7; no clear D gene. This material consisted of cultured PBMCs, taken from culture after CMV antigen stimulation. The sequence derives from a human donor in good health (CMV status not recorded). Some clones in this sample may be carry-over from other donors' samples. The CDR3 region is CASSPENGYEQYF. The DNA of the CDR3 is TGTGCCAGCAGCCCAGAGAATGGCTACGAGCAGTACTTC.